The sample holds a few counts of the clone carrying this T cell receptor beta chain. The data were taken from a study of cytotoxic CD8 clonotypes in ibrutinib-treated CLL. Turning to the study itself: The patients, under 13 relapsed/refractory and approximately 14 treatment-naive, included around 17 who were IGHV unmutated. A mean of approximately 260,000 productive templates and tens of thousands of productive rearrangements was obtained per sample. The response samples were taken once patients had been treated for a median of about 12 months, range 6 to 36.

Sequencing used immunoSEQ multiplex PCR; TCRdb keeps in-frame clones, though not all of them. The repertoire includes some 25,000 clones, around two thirds of them detected once, and roughly 47% sits in the top ten. Germline V lookup: CDR1 MGHDK, CDR2 SYGVNS. Trimming removed 3 bases at V and 4 bases at J, with 3 bases between. The CDR3 covers 11 residues. This chain links TRBV25-1 with TRBJ1-2, with D hard to call. Sequenced material: PBMCs, taken at disease progression, from a patient treated with ibrutinib. The receptor's source is a human donor with chronic lymphocytic leukemia. Here the CDR3 reads CASSDFYGYTF. DNA of the CDR3: TGTGCCAGCAGTGACTTCTATGGCTACACCTTC.